The T cell receptor beta chain under discussion was sequenced for a study of blood T cell repertoires in COVID-19. Study as a whole: The United States, Italy and Spain were the sources of the acute and convalescent COVID-19 samples. Sample material is recorded as cDNA or gDNA derived from T cells, B-cell-depleted T cells, or PBMCs.

The CDR3 contains 15 residues. V lost 0 bases and J lost 4, with 15 bases in between. The germline CDR1 and CDR2 sequences are GTSNPN and SVGIG (reference sequence). Here immunoSEQ multiplex PCR was the method, and the copy in TCRdb shows in-frame clones only, minus some. The profile shows roughly 170,000 clones, approximately 90% of them singletons. This receptor was obtained from a woman between 18 and 29 years old who had recovered from COVID-19. Sequenced input: peripheral blood. The V and J genes are TRBV30 and TRBJ1-1; TRBD1 is a possible D gene (6 bases). CDR3 coding DNA: TGTGCCTGGAGTGTAGCTGGGGGGGCCGGCACTGAAGCTTTCTTT. Its translation: CAWSVAGGAGTEAFF.